Presented here are 26 T cell receptor beta chains from one specimen sequenced in a study of blood T cell repertoires in COVID-19. Measured with immunoSEQ multiplex PCR; TCRdb has only the in-frame clones, and not every one. This sample yields 70,000 to 90,000 clones, of which over 75% are seen a single time; approximately 28% belongs to the top ten. Sequenced: peripheral blood. The source of these receptors is a man in his fifties or sixties with acute or convalescent COVID-19.

The chain joins TRBV30 to TRBJ2-1, with 8 bases aligning to TRBD1. The CDR3 consists of 16 residues. Germline CDR1 reads GTSNPN; CDR2 reads SVGIG (reference sequence). V lost 2 bases to trimming and J lost 3 bases; unmatched junction nucleotides: 9. CDR3 loop: CAWSTDRGRDYNEQFF. The DNA for the CDR3 is TGTGCCTGGAGTACCGACAGGGGAAGGGACTACAATGAGCAGTTCTTC.

This clone was found once. The chain uses TRBV6-5 and TRBJ2-7; D is uncertain. Trimming pared 6 bases from V and 2 bases from J, leaving 5 bases between. Germline V CDR1 and CDR2: MNHEY, SVGAGI. The CDR3 has 11 amino acids. The CDR3 sequence is CASSDTYEQYF. CDR3 DNA: TGTGCCAGCAGCGACACCTACGAGCAGTACTTC.

This clone has a handful of counts. V and J are TRBV9 and TRBJ1-2; no clear D. The CDR3 runs 12 residues. V lost 0 bases and J 4 bases, leaving 4 bases between the germline ends. Germline V gene data show CDR1 as SGDLS and CDR2 as YYNGEE. The CDR3 nucleotides read TGTGCCAGCAGCGTAGCAGGCTATGGCTACACCTTC. It yields the protein CASSVAGYGYTF.

A few counts support this clone. CDR3 coding DNA: TGTGCCAGCAGCCTCAGGGTGAGGGAGCAGTACTTC. Protein sequence: CASSLRVREQYF. This chain uses TRBV5-6 with TRBJ2-7, with D possibly TRBD1 on 5 matching bases. Trimming shortened V by 4 bases and J by 7 bases, and 12 bases separated the two germline ends. Germline V CDR1 and CDR2: SGHDT, YYEEEE. This CDR3 is built from 12 residues.

The chain joins TRBV6-5 to TRBJ1-6; D gene unclear. Trimming stripped 6 bases from V and 8 bases from J, with 5 bases between. The CDR3 runs 11 residues. In germline, CDR1 is MNHEY, CDR2 SVGAGI. In DNA, the CDR3 is TGTGCCAGCAGATTCGATTCACCCCTCCACTTT. This codes for CASRFDSPLHF.

This chain links TRBV6-5 with TRBJ2-7, with a tentative D call TRBD2 (5 bases). There are 13 residues in the CDR3. Trimming shortened V by 6 bases and J by 7 bases, and 16 bases separated the two germline ends. CDR1 is MNHEY, CDR2 SVGAGI, per germline. The CDR3 DNA is TGTGCCAGCAGGGAGGACGGGGTGCGGGAGCAGTACTTC. Its translation is CASREDGVREQYF.

This sequence joins TRBV5-6 and TRBJ1-6, with D unclear. This CDR3 region has 15 residues. The V gene lost 4 bases and the J gene lost 7 bases, with 15 bases spanning the gap. The V gene's germline CDR1 is SGHDT and CDR2 YYEEEE. The CDR3 bases are TGTGCCAGCAGCCCTCTAGACGGTGGGAATTCACCCCTCCACTTT. Protein: CASSPLDGGNSPLHF.

The rearrangement uses TRBV24-1 and TRBJ2-1; TRBD2 is a possible D gene (6 bases). The CDR3 contains 13 residues. V was shortened by 5 bases and J by 7 bases, with 11 bases between the two germline ends. Germline V gene lookup returns CDR1 KGHDR and CDR2 SFDVKD. The CDR3 region has the DNA TGTGCCACCAGTGGTGCAGGGAGGAATGAGCAGTTCTTC. Translated: CATSGAGRNEQFF.

The V and J genes are TRBV5-6 and TRBJ2-7; D is perhaps TRBD1 (6 bases). Germline lookup yields CDR1 SGHDT and CDR2 YYEEEE. The CDR3 spans 13 residues. Trimming left V 4 bases short and J 2 bases short, with 10 bases between. This CDR3 reads CASSVDRPYEQYF. CDR3 in DNA: TGTGCCAGCAGCGTGGACAGACCCTACGAGCAGTACTTC.

This clone was picked up one time. The rearrangement links TRBV3-1 (or the pseudogene TRBV3-2) to TRBJ1-2; 7 bases are shared with TRBD1. The CDR3 loop spans 16 amino acids. Per the germline V gene, CDR1 is LGHDT and CDR2 is YNNKEL (reference sequence). V was pared by 4 bases and J by 0 bases, with 8 bases of the junction left unmatched. The chain's CDR3 is CASSRKRGGTNYGYTF. The CDR3 coding sequence is TGTGCCAGCAGCCGAAAGAGAGGGGGCACTAACTATGGCTACACCTTC.

Worth noting for this clone: The junction departs from the called germline gene at one end, perhaps through a read error. This chain links TRBV4-1 with TRBJ1-5, with unresolved D. The germline V gene encodes CDR1 MGHRA and CDR2 YSYEKL. The CDR3 is 16 amino acids. The CDR3 sequence is CASRQGTDYSNQPQHF. The CDR3 region has the DNA TGCGCCAGCAGACAAGGTACAGACTATAGCAATCAGCCCCAGCATTTT.

This clone was detected once. The chain employs TRBV6-5 and TRBJ1-6; TRBD1 matches at 9 bases. The germline gives CDR1 MNHEY, CDR2 SVGAGI. This CDR3 region has 15 residues. V shed 5 bases, J shed 5 bases, and the junction held 4 bases outside the gene matches. The CDR3 reads CASSPTGGNNSPLHF. The CDR3, as DNA: TGTGCCAGCAGTCCTACAGGGGGCAATAATTCACCCCTCCACTTT.

This chain connects TRBV9 to TRBJ2-3, with D tentatively TRBD1 (8 bases). V was trimmed by 4 bases and J by 0 bases, leaving 15 bases between them. This CDR3 is 16 amino acids long. CDR1 and CDR2 (germline): SGDLS, YYNGEE. The CDR3 protein is CASSPQQGGSTDTQYF. DNA of the CDR3: TGTGCCAGCAGCCCCCAACAGGGGGGGAGCACAGATACGCAGTATTTT. The full variable domain, completed using reference TRBV9 and TRBJ2-3, is DSGVTQTPKHLITATGQRVTLRCSPRSGDLSVYWYQQSLDQGLQFLIQYYNGEERAKGNILERFSAQQFPDLHSELNLSSLELGDSALYFCASSPQQGGSTDTQYFGPGTRLTVL.

This chain links TRBV10-2 with TRBJ2-1; no clear D. This CDR3 region has 14 residues. Per the germline V gene, CDR1 is WSHSY and CDR2 is SAAADI. V lost 2 bases, J lost 7 bases, and 12 bases lay in between. The CDR3 reads CASSEGGQMNEQFF. The CDR3 nucleotides are TGCGCCAGCAGTGAGGGTGGGCAGATGAATGAGCAGTTCTTC.

This chain links TRBV7-3 with TRBJ2-1; 10 bases match TRBD2. This CDR3 is built from 14 residues. CDR1 is SGHTA and CDR2 is FQGTGA in the germline V gene. V gave up 3 bases and J gave up 5 bases; unmatched junction bases: 1. As DNA, the CDR3 is TGTGCCAGCAGCTTTACTAGCGGGGACAATGAGCAGTTCTTC. This translates into CASSFTSGDNEQFF.

V and J are TRBV7-2 and TRBJ1-1; 7 bases are a match to TRBD1. With 5 bases clipped from V and 4 bases from J, the junction kept 7 bases outside the gene matches. Per germline, CDR1 SGHTA and CDR2 FQGNSA. This CDR3 spans 14 amino acids. In DNA form, the CDR3 reads TGTGCCAGCAGCCAACCGACAGGGAGCACTGAAGCTTTCTTT. This codes for CASSQPTGSTEAFF.

V and J are TRBV7-3 and TRBJ1-6; possible D gene TRBD1, 5 bases. V lost 5 bases and J 5 bases, leaving 13 bases between the germline ends. The germline V gene encodes CDR1 SGHTA and CDR2 FQGTGA. CDR3 length: 15 amino acids. CDR3 residues: CASSQSGVNNSPLHF. The CDR3 DNA follows: TGTGCCAGCAGCCAATCGGGGGTGAATAATTCACCCCTCCACTTT.

This chain's CDR3 is CASSLKWRGVNTGELFF. CDR3 sequence (DNA): TGTGCCAGCAGCTTAAAGTGGCGGGGGGTGAACACCGGGGAGCTGTTTTTT. This chain joins TRBV11-2 and TRBJ2-2; 8 bases agree with TRBD2. J lost 1 base, V lost 2 bases, and 6 bases had no gene match. The CDR3 consists of 17 residues. Germline V gives CDR1 SGHAT, CDR2 FQNNGV.

This clone showed up just a few times. The CDR3, as DNA: TGTGCCAGCACTGGACAGGGACCGACAGATACGCAGTATTTT. Translated: CASTGQGPTDTQYF. The V gene is TRBV2, the J gene TRBJ2-3, with 8 bases identical to TRBD1. The germline V gene has CDR1 SNHLY and CDR2 FYNNEI. The CDR3 runs to 14 residues. The ends lost 7 bases at V and 3 bases at J; junction bases unmatched: 6. Full variable domain (outside the CDR3, taken from reference TRBV2 and TRBJ2-3): EPEVTQTPSHQVTQMGQEVILRCVPISNHLYFYWYRQILGQKVEFLVSFYNNEISEKSEIFDDQFSVERPDGSNFTLKIRSTKLEDSAMYFCASTGQGPTDTQYFGPGTRLTVL.

The V call is TRBV6-1, the J call TRBJ1-4; weak D call: TRBD1 (5 bases). The germline V gene encodes CDR1 MNHNS and CDR2 SASEGT. The length of the CDR3 is 13 residues. V shed 0 bases and J shed 8 bases, with 7 bases lying between them. The CDR3 region is CASSEAHREKLFF. Written as DNA, the CDR3 is TGTGCCAGCAGTGAAGCGCACAGGGAAAAACTGTTTTTT.

The V gene is TRBV11-2, the J gene TRBJ2-2; the D is unclear. The CDR3 length is 17 residues. CDR1 and CDR2 from the germline V gene are SGHAT and FQNNGV. Trimming pared 5 bases from V and 2 bases from J, leaving 18 bases between. The CDR3 DNA reads as TGTGCCAGCAGCCCTCACGGTAGCCAGCTTAACACCGGGGAGCTGTTTTTT. This translates into CASSPHGSQLNTGELFF.

The chain combines TRBV18 with TRBJ2-1; 8 bases map to TRBD2. The germline V gene encodes CDR1 KGHSH and CDR2 LQKENI. This CDR3 is built from 15 residues. V lost 4 bases and J lost 6; bases outside the gene matches: 8. This CDR3 is CASSLIDGGGNEQFF. The CDR3 DNA is TGTGCCAGCTCACTCATCGACGGGGGGGGCAATGAGCAGTTCTTC.

The rearrangement links TRBV5-1 to TRBJ1-1; D call uncertain. Germline values: CDR1 SGHRS, CDR2 YFSETQ. CDR3 length equals 14 residues. The V gene lost 4 bases and the J gene lost 4 bases, with 14 bases spanning the gap. This CDR3 reads CASSQSSERTEAFF. The CDR3 DNA reads TGCGCCAGCAGCCAAAGTAGCGAACGCACTGAAGCTTTCTTT. Using reference TRBV5-1 and TRBJ1-1 for the parts outside the CDR3, the full variable domain is KAGVTQTPRYLIKTRGQQVTLSCSPISGHRSVSWYQQTPGQGLQFLFEYFSETQRNKGNFPGRFSGRQFSNSRSEMNVSTLELGDSALYLCASSQSSERTEAFFGQGTRLTVV.

The rearrangement links TRBV2 to TRBJ2-5; 10 bases are a match to TRBD2. CDR3 size: 15 residues. In germline, CDR1 is SNHLY, CDR2 FYNNEI. V trimming: 7 bases; J trimming: 4 bases; junction bases outside the gene matches: 9. CDR3 region: CASTEPSGGRETQYF. The CDR3 region has the DNA TGTGCCAGCACCGAACCTAGCGGGGGCAGAGAGACCCAGTACTTC.

This chain joins TRBV5-1 and TRBJ2-1; 13 nucleotides agree with TRBD2. V dropped 4 bases and J dropped 6; count of bases not matched to a gene: 7. The germline CDR1 and CDR2 sequences are SGHRS and YFSETQ. The CDR3 has 16 residues. The CDR3 reads CASSATGTSGANEQFF. In nucleotides, the CDR3 is TGCGCCAGCAGCGCCACCGGGACTAGCGGGGCCAATGAGCAGTTCTTC.

The table lists this clone with a count of one. The chain couples TRBV18 to TRBJ2-1; 11 positions match TRBD1. Germline loops: CDR1 KGHSH, CDR2 LQKENI. With V trimmed by 3 bases and J by 6 bases, 1 base remained unmatched. The CDR3 spans 14 residues. CDR3 sequence reads: CASSPGTGGNEQFF. The CDR3 DNA reads TGTGCCAGCTCACCCGGGACAGGGGGCAATGAGCAGTTCTTC.